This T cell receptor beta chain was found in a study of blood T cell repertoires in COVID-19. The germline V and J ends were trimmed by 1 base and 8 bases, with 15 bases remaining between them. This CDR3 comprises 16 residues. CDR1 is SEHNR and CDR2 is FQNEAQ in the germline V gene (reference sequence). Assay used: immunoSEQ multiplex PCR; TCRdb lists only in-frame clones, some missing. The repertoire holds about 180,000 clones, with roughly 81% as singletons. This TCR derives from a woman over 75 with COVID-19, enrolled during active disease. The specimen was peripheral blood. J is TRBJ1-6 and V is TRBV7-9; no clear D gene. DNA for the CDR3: TGTGCCAGCAGCTTAGTGTCCGGGAGGAAGGATTCACCCCTCCACTTT. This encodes CASSLVSGRKDSPLHF.